Listed below are T cell receptor beta chains from one sample, sequenced in a study of identifying expanded T cells in peripheral blood. Only in-frame clones appear in the TCRdb table, and some are missing; sequencing was by immunoSEQ multiplex PCR. The data show about 91,000 clones, roughly 86% seen once. Material for sequencing was blood. The receptors come from a person between 18 and 75 years old in good health. Each CDR3 is given with its conserved first and last residue. A D gene is named only where the DNA matches it firmly. Size values are once, few and many counts, or a class for expanded clones, and some rows have none.

>few|TRBV6-4|.|TRBJ2-1
TGTGCCAGCAGACCGACCGGCGGGGAACCGAACAATGAGCAGTTCTTC
CASRPTGGEPNNEQFF
>.|TRBV29-1|TRBD1|TRBJ2-2
TGCAGCGTTGGCCGACAGGGGACTGCTTTTGGGGAGCTGTTTTTT
CSVGRQGTAFGELFF
>once|TRBV9|.|TRBJ2-3
TGTGCCAGCGGCCGGACCATACTCGATACGCAGTATTTT
CASGRTILDTQYF
>.|TRBV9|TRBD1|TRBJ2-7
TGTGCCAGCAGCGACACAGGGGGCTCAGGCGAGCAGTACTTC
CASSDTGGSGEQYF
>.|TRBV27|.|TRBJ2-3
TGTGCCAGCAGTTTATCTCCCCAAAAAGCCATCACAGATACGCAGTATTTT
CASSLSPQKAITDTQYF
>.|TRBV20-1|.|TRBJ1-1
TGCAGTGCTAAGGGGAACACTGAAGCTTTCTTT
CSAKGNTEAFF
>.|TRBV7-3|TRBD1|TRBJ1-6
TGTGCCAGCAGCTCCGGGCGACAGGGTCATTCACCCCTCCACTTT
CASSSGRQGHSPLHF
>.|TRBV5-6|.|TRBJ1-3
TGTGCCAGCAGCTTGAGTACCCGCAGCTCTGGAAACACCATATATTTT
CASSLSTRSSGNTIYF
>.|TRBV4-3|.|TRBJ2-1
TGCGCCAGCAGCCAAGATATTGGACTGAAGGGCCCTGAGAAGTTCTTC
CASSQDIGLKGPEKFF
>.|TRBV7-8|.|TRBJ1-4
TGTGCCAGCAGCCTAACGGCCCTAGGGGGGGAACTGTTTTTT
CASSLTALGGELFF
>.|TRBV5-4|TRBD1|TRBJ1-2
TGTGCCAGCAGCCCCGGGGACAGGGGGCGCGTTGGCTACACCTTC
CASSPGDRGRVGYTF
>.|TRBV9|TRBD2|TRBJ2-3
TGTGCCAGCACTAGCGGGTTTGACACAGATACGCAGTATTTT
CASTSGFDTDTQYF
>.|TRBV5-6|.|TRBJ2-2
TGTGCCAGCAGCTACCAATTGAACACCGGGGAGCTGTTTTTT
CASSYQLNTGELFF
>.|TRBV7-9|.|TRBJ2-3
TGTGCCAGCAGCTCAGGGACCGATACGCAGTATTTT
CASSSGTDTQYF
>.|TRBV6-6|TRBD2|TRBJ2-4
TGTGCCAGCAGTTCGCGGGAGTCCTCAAACAAAAACATTCAGTACTTC
CASSSRESSNKNIQYF
>.|TRBV6-1|TRBD1|TRBJ2-2
TGTGCCAGCAGTGGCTCCGGGACAGGGGGCTTATCTGCCTCCGGGGAGCTGTTTTTT
CASSGSGTGGLSASGELFF
>.|TRBV9|.|TRBJ2-7
TGTGCCAGCAGCGTAGTCGGTGGGACCTACGAGCAGTACTTC
CASSVVGGTYEQYF
>.|TRBV28|.|TRBJ1-2
TGTGCCAGCAGGGTACAAGAAGCCCTTAACTATGGCTACACCTTC
CASRVQEALNYGYTF
>.|TRBV5-1|.|TRBJ1-1
TGCGCCAGCAGCTTGATTCGGGGGCCGGGCACTGAAGCTTTCTTT
CASSLIRGPGTEAFF
>.|TRBV5-1|.|TRBJ1-1
TGCGCCAGCAGCTTGGGACAGTCTGAAGCTTTCTTT
CASSLGQSEAFF
>.|TRBV6-4|TRBD2|TRBJ2-7
TGTGCCAGCAGTTCATCCCCCGGCACTAGCGGGATCCGCCAATGCTACGAGCAGTACTTC
CASSSSPGTSGIRQCYEQYF
>.|TRBV28|.|TRBJ1-5
TGTGCCAGCAGTTTATCAACCTGGGGGAAGGGCGGCAATCAGCCCCAGCATTTT
CASSLSTWGKGGNQPQHF
>.|TRBV13|TRBD2|TRBJ2-7
TGTGCCAGCAGCCCCGGGGGGATCTACGAGCAGTACTTC
CASSPGGIYEQYF
>.|TRBV15|.|TRBJ2-2
TGTGCCACCAGCAGAGGAGGGAACACCGGGGAGCTGTTTTTT
CATSRGGNTGELFF
>.|TRBV4-3|.|TRBJ2-1
TGCGCCAGCAGCCAAGGGAACAATGAGCAGTTCTTC
CASSQGNNEQFF
>.|TRBV30|.|TRBJ2-7
TGTGCCTTCGGGACGGCCTACGAGCAGTACTTC
CAFGTAYEQYF
>.|TRBV10-3|TRBD2|TRBJ2-1
TGTGCCATCAGTGACCCCTCCGCGAGGCGCGGGGGTTACAATGAGCAGTTCTTC
CAISDPSARRGGYNEQFF
>few|TRBV6-4|.|TRBJ2-6
TGTGCCAGCAGTGAAGGGGTTGGGGCCAACGTCCTGACTTTC
CASSEGVGANVLTF
>.|TRBV7-9|TRBD1|TRBJ1-2
TGTGCCAGCAGCTTACTGGGGCAGGGGGTCTATGGCTACACCTTC
CASSLLGQGVYGYTF
>.|TRBV9|TRBD2|TRBJ2-7
TGTGCCAGCACCGGACTCGGGGGGGGGCGTACGTACGAGCAGTACTTC
CASTGLGGGRTYEQYF
>.|TRBV30|.|TRBJ1-4
TGTGCCTGGGGGACCGGTAATGAAAAACTGTTTTTT
CAWGTGNEKLFF
>.|TRBV7-9|TRBD2|TRBJ2-7
TGTGCCAGCAGCTTAGCGCGAGGGCTAGCGGTACCCTCCGAGCAGTACTTC
CASSLARGLAVPSEQYF